This TCR beta chain was sequenced in a study of T cell repertoires in cytomegalovirus infection. Study details: Selection of CMV epitopes for the study included recently identified HLA-C-restricted and well-studied HLA-B-restricted ones. Indications came from public TCR beta signatures; they pointed to CMV infection and to a matching HLA type.

Each CDR3 protein is one row after TCRdb ran MiXCR on the reads. Of a few hundred thousand distinct CDR3 sequences listed, around 20% were seen once; the top ten hold about 21%. Germline V CDR1 and CDR2: SGHTA, FQGNSA. This CDR3 comprises 16 residues. V was pared by 4 bases and J by 2 bases, with 4 bases of the junction left unmatched. Overall study results and limits: There were carriers of CMV plus the relevant HLA, and cumulative public TCR beta family frequency identified them. Ex vivo, HLA-C-restricted CMV-specific TCR beta clonotypes prevailed over the rest of the response.

This clonotype has ten or more counts. Its specificity is unknown. Sample: cultured PBMCs, taken from culture after CMV antigen stimulation. V and J are TRBV7-2 and TRBJ2-3, with 12 positions matching TRBD1. The receptor's source is a human donor in good health (CMV status not recorded). Some clones in this sample may be carry-over from other donors' samples. The CDR3 protein is CASSSGTGGYTDTQYF. CDR3 coding DNA: TGTGCCAGCAGCTCAGGGACAGGGGGCTACACAGATACGCAGTATTTT.